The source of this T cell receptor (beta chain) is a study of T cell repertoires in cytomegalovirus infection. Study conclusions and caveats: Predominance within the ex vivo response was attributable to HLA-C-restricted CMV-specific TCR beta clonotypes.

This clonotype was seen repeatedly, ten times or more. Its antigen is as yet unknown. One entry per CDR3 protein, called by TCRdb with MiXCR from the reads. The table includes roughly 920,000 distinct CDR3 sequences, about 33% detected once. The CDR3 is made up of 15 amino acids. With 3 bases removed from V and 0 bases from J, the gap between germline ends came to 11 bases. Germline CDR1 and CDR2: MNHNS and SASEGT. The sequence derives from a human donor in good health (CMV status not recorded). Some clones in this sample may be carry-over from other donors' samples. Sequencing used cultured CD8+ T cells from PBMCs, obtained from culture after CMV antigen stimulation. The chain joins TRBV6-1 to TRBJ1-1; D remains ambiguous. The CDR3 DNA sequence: TGTGCCAGCAGTGAGGAAGCAGCGATGAACACTGAAGCTTTCTTT. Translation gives CASSEEAAMNTEAFF.